This TCR beta chain is drawn from a study of Ad26.COV2.S vaccination and SARS-CoV-2 variants. Libraries were prepared by immunoSEQ multiplex PCR; TCRdb keeps only in-frame clonotypes and omits some of them. Of roughly 390,000 clones detected, about 88% appear once; the ten largest clones hold more than 3%. On this clone: The antigen remains unidentified.

Regarding treatment: around 19 received Ad26.COV2.S at low or high dose, single or two shots; 5 received placebo; per-sample allocation not given. Samples analyzed were those drawn on day 63 after the first vaccine or placebo injection. As its vector, the vaccine had Ad26, which expressed Wuhan-strain SARS-CoV-2 spike. Points from the study as a whole: Vaccine and placebo groups showed comparable non-spike TCR breadth. The breadth of spike-specific CD8+ and CD4+ T cell responses after vaccination was reportedly substantial. Individuals receiving vaccine had higher spike-specific TCR breadth than placebo recipients did.

The sequences come from peripheral blood, collected in a trial of Ad26.COV2.S vaccine versus placebo. This TCR was recovered from a person between 18 and 65 years old who received the Ad26.COV2.S COVID-19 vaccine or a placebo.

The CDR3 reads CASSAGWGPKNIQYF. The DNA for the CDR3 is TGTGCCAGCAGTGCCGGGTGGGGACCCAAAAACATTCAGTACTTC. V gene TRBV6-4 combines with J gene TRBJ2-4; D is possibly TRBD1 or TRBD2 (5 bases each). The CDR3 runs to 15 residues. Germline V lookup: CDR1 MRHNA, CDR2 SNTAGT. Between the trimmed V and J ends, which lost 4 bases and 2 bases, there was a span of 12 bases.